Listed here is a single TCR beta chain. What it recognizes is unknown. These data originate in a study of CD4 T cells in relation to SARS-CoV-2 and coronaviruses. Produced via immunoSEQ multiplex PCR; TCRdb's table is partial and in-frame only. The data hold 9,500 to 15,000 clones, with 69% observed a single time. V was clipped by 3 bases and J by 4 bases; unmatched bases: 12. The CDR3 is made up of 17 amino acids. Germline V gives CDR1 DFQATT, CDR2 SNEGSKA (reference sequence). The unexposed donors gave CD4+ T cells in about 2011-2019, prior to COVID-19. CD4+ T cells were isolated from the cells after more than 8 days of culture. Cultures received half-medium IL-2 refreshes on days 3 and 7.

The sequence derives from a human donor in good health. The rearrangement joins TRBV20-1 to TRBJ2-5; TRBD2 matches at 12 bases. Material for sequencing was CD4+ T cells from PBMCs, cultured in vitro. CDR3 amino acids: CSASDGTSGLKRETQYF. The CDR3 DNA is TGCAGTGCTAGTGATGGGACTAGCGGGCTAAAGAGAGAGACCCAGTACTTC.